The rows below give T cell receptor beta chains drawn from one sample of a study of beta chain features in type 1 diabetes. Some clones are missing from TCRdb's copy, which holds only in-frame ones; the method was immunoSEQ multiplex PCR. The sample includes more than 350,000 clones, more than 9.5% of them seen just once. Material for sequencing was naive CD4+ T cells from blood. The receptors originated from a woman between 18 and 29 years old in good health. Each CDR3 is given with its conserved first and last residue. The D gene is left open where the match is weak. Size is omitted from some rows. Given values are once, few, many or a class for expanded clones.

v_call: TRBV7-9; d_call: TRBD2; clone_size: many; j_call: TRBJ2-1; cdr3_nt: TGTGCCAGCAGCTTGGCTAGCGGGGTTGGAGAGCAGTTCTTC; cdr3_aa: CASSLASGVGEQFF
v_call: TRBV2; d_call: NA; clone_size: few; j_call: TRBJ2-5; cdr3_nt: TGTGCCAGCAGTCAAGGGGGGCATCGAGAGACCCAGTACTTC; cdr3_aa: CASSQGGHRETQYF
v_call: TRBV29-1; d_call: NA; clone_size: few; j_call: TRBJ2-1; cdr3_nt: TGCAGCGTTGAAGAGGACTCCTACAATGAGCAGTTCTTC; cdr3_aa: CSVEEDSYNEQFF
v_call: TRBV30; d_call: TRBD1; clone_size: NA; j_call: TRBJ2-7; cdr3_nt: TGTGCCTGGAATGCCGACAGGGGGAGTTACGAGCAGTACTTC; cdr3_aa: CAWNADRGSYEQYF
v_call: TRBV5-4; d_call: NA; clone_size: few; j_call: TRBJ2-5; cdr3_nt: TGTGCCAGCAGCGATAGGGTGGTCAGAGAGACCCAGTACTTC; cdr3_aa: CASSDRVVRETQYF
v_call: TRBV29-1; d_call: TRBD2; clone_size: NA; j_call: TRBJ2-1; cdr3_nt: TGCAGCGCCAGACTAGCGGGAGGCTCCTACAATGAGCAGTTCTTC; cdr3_aa: CSARLAGGSYNEQFF
v_call: TRBV30; d_call: NA; clone_size: many; j_call: TRBJ1-1; cdr3_nt: TGTGCCTGGACGCAACGAGCGAACACTGAAGCTTTCTTT; cdr3_aa: CAWTQRANTEAFF
v_call: TRBV5-4; d_call: TRBD2; clone_size: few; j_call: TRBJ2-1; cdr3_nt: TGTGCCAGCAGCTTGAGTGGGAGGGTAGCATCCTACAATGAGCAGTTCTTC; cdr3_aa: CASSLSGRVASYNEQFF
v_call: TRBV6-5; d_call: TRBD1; clone_size: NA; j_call: TRBJ2-1; cdr3_nt: TGTGCCAGCAGTTACGACAGGGGGCGAATCAATGAGCAGTTCTTC; cdr3_aa: CASSYDRGRINEQFF
v_call: TRBV28; d_call: TRBD1; clone_size: few; j_call: TRBJ1-1; cdr3_nt: TGTGCCAGCAGCCTAAGGGGGCAGCTGAGGAACACTGAAGCTTTCTTT; cdr3_aa: CASSLRGQLRNTEAFF
v_call: TRBV19; d_call: NA; clone_size: once; j_call: TRBJ2-3; cdr3_nt: TGTGCCAGTAGTATGCCCTCAGCGGATACGCAGTATTTT; cdr3_aa: CASSMPSADTQYF
v_call: TRBV7-9; d_call: TRBD2; clone_size: NA; j_call: TRBJ2-3; cdr3_nt: TGTGCCAGCAGCCCTAGCGGGAGCGGGGATACGCAGTATTTT; cdr3_aa: CASSPSGSGDTQYF
v_call: TRBV6-5; d_call: NA; clone_size: NA; j_call: TRBJ1-2; cdr3_nt: TGTGCCAGCAGTTACTCAGTCGGACGGGAGGCCGGCTACACCTTC; cdr3_aa: CASSYSVGREAGYTF
v_call: TRBV28; d_call: NA; clone_size: few; j_call: TRBJ2-1; cdr3_nt: TGTGCCAGCAGTTTCCCAGACGGCCTGGGGAATGAGCAGTTCTTC; cdr3_aa: CASSFPDGLGNEQFF
v_call: TRBV7-2; d_call: TRBD2; clone_size: few; j_call: TRBJ2-5; cdr3_nt: TGTGCCAGCAGCTTCGTGGGAGGGGTCCAAGAGACCCAGTACTTC; cdr3_aa: CASSFVGGVQETQYF
v_call: TRBV5-4; d_call: NA; clone_size: NA; j_call: TRBJ2-3; cdr3_nt: TGTGCCAGCAGCTCTTCGACCCGCACACCAGGACGAGATACGCAGTATTTT; cdr3_aa: CASSSSTRTPGRDTQYF
v_call: TRBV13; d_call: NA; clone_size: NA; j_call: TRBJ1-3; cdr3_nt: TGTGCCAGCAGTAGGGGCGCCAGGGGAAACACCATATATTTT; cdr3_aa: CASSRGARGNTIYF
v_call: TRBV6-5; d_call: NA; clone_size: few; j_call: TRBJ1-2; cdr3_nt: TGTGCCAGCACGGCCCGGTTAGCCGCGCCGTATGGCTACACCTTC; cdr3_aa: CASTARLAAPYGYTF
v_call: TRBV30; d_call: TRBD1; clone_size: NA; j_call: TRBJ1-2; cdr3_nt: TGTGCCTGGCACCGGGACAGGCGTTACTATGGCTACACCTTC; cdr3_aa: CAWHRDRRYYGYTF
v_call: TRBV15; d_call: TRBD2; clone_size: NA; j_call: TRBJ2-3; cdr3_nt: TGTGCCACCTTGGCTAGCGGGAGAGGGAGACCAGATACGCAGTATTTT; cdr3_aa: CATLASGRGRPDTQYF
v_call: TRBV30; d_call: NA; clone_size: NA; j_call: TRBJ1-2; cdr3_nt: TGTGCCTGGAGTTCTAACTATGGCTACACCTTC; cdr3_aa: CAWSSNYGYTF
v_call: TRBV29-1; d_call: TRBD2; clone_size: NA; j_call: TRBJ2-2; cdr3_nt: TGCAGCACCCAGACTAGCGAGAACACCGGGGAGCTGTTTTTT; cdr3_aa: CSTQTSENTGELFF
v_call: TRBV4-1; d_call: NA; clone_size: few; j_call: TRBJ1-1; cdr3_nt: TGCGCCAGCAGCCAGGACAGTGCAAAGGAGAACACTGAAGCTTTCTTT; cdr3_aa: CASSQDSAKENTEAFF
v_call: TRBV28; d_call: NA; clone_size: NA; j_call: TRBJ2-2; cdr3_nt: TGCCGATCCGGGGAGCTGTTTTTT; cdr3_aa: CRSGELFF
v_call: TRBV9; d_call: TRBD2; clone_size: few; j_call: TRBJ2-7; cdr3_nt: TGTGCCAGCAGCCCGAAGAGGGCGGCGGGAGGGTACGAGCAGTACTTC; cdr3_aa: CASSPKRAAGGYEQYF
v_call: TRBV9; d_call: NA; clone_size: NA; j_call: TRBJ1-5; cdr3_nt: TGTGCCAGCAGCGTAGACGCAGGTAGCAATCAGCCCCAGCATTTT; cdr3_aa: CASSVDAGSNQPQHF
v_call: TRBV7-6; d_call: TRBD1; clone_size: NA; j_call: TRBJ2-5; cdr3_nt: TGTGCCAGCGAAACAGGGGCCCTTGGGGAGACCCAGTACTTC; cdr3_aa: CASETGALGETQYF
v_call: TRBV15; d_call: TRBD1; clone_size: few; j_call: TRBJ1-1; cdr3_nt: TGTGCCACCAGCACAACGGGACAGGGCCCGAGCACTGAAGCTTTCTTT; cdr3_aa: CATSTTGQGPSTEAFF
v_call: TRBV9; d_call: NA; clone_size: few; j_call: TRBJ2-7; cdr3_nt: TGTGCCAGCAGCGTTCGGACGGACTCCTACGAGCAGTACTTC; cdr3_aa: CASSVRTDSYEQYF
v_call: TRBV11-3; d_call: NA; clone_size: few; j_call: TRBJ2-7; cdr3_nt: TGTGCCAGCAGCGTAGCGTTTTTCACCTACGAGCAGTACTTC; cdr3_aa: CASSVAFFTYEQYF
v_call: TRBV6-6; d_call: TRBD1; clone_size: NA; j_call: TRBJ2-1; cdr3_nt: TGTGCCAGCAGTTGGGACAGGGGGGATGAGCAGTTCTTC; cdr3_aa: CASSWDRGDEQFF
v_call: TRBV13; d_call: NA; clone_size: NA; j_call: TRBJ1-2; cdr3_nt: TGTGCCAGCAGCTTAGTACAGAATGGCTACACCTTC; cdr3_aa: CASSLVQNGYTF
v_call: TRBV7-3; d_call: NA; clone_size: few; j_call: TRBJ2-1; cdr3_nt: TGTGCCAGCAGCTTCCTGGCCTACAATGAGCAGTTCTTC; cdr3_aa: CASSFLAYNEQFF
v_call: TRBV9; d_call: NA; clone_size: few; j_call: TRBJ2-2; cdr3_nt: TGTGCCAGCAAGGGACAAGCGAACACCGGGGAGCTGTTTTTT; cdr3_aa: CASKGQANTGELFF
v_call: TRBV6-5; d_call: NA; clone_size: few; j_call: TRBJ2-5; cdr3_nt: TGTGCCAGCAGTTACTCGGGGTCCCGAGAGACCCAGTACTTC; cdr3_aa: CASSYSGSRETQYF
v_call: TRBV6-6; d_call: NA; clone_size: few; j_call: TRBJ2-1; cdr3_nt: TGTGCCAGCAGTTACGGGGACGGAGCCTACAATGAGCAGTTCTTC; cdr3_aa: CASSYGDGAYNEQFF
v_call: TRBV5-1; d_call: TRBD2; clone_size: NA; j_call: TRBJ2-3; cdr3_nt: TGCGCCAGCAGCTTGGGCAGCGGGGCCACAGATACGCAGTATTTT; cdr3_aa: CASSLGSGATDTQYF
v_call: TRBV4-2; d_call: NA; clone_size: NA; j_call: TRBJ2-5; cdr3_nt: TGTGCCAGCAGCCAAGATGGGGGGCGCGGGGAGACCCAGTACTTC; cdr3_aa: CASSQDGGRGETQYF
v_call: TRBV7-2; d_call: NA; clone_size: NA; j_call: TRBJ1-2; cdr3_nt: TGTGCCAGCAGCTTAGGAGGACAGCCCAACTATGGCTACACCTTC; cdr3_aa: CASSLGGQPNYGYTF
v_call: TRBV7-3; d_call: TRBD2; clone_size: NA; j_call: TRBJ2-1; cdr3_nt: TGTGCCAGCAGCCTAACTAGCGGGACCTACAATGAGCAGTTCTTC; cdr3_aa: CASSLTSGTYNEQFF
v_call: TRBV27; d_call: NA; clone_size: few; j_call: TRBJ2-6; cdr3_nt: TGTGCCAGCAGTTTAGGCAGGGCTGGGGCCAACGTCCTGACTTTC; cdr3_aa: CASSLGRAGANVLTF
v_call: TRBV23-1; d_call: NA; clone_size: few; j_call: TRBJ2-3; cdr3_nt: TGCGCCAGCAGTCAATCGGGGTGGAGGACAGATACGCAGTATTTT; cdr3_aa: CASSQSGWRTDTQYF
v_call: TRBV9; d_call: TRBD2; clone_size: NA; j_call: TRBJ2-1; cdr3_nt: TGTGCCAGCAGCGTAGAGGCACTAGCGGGAGGACGAGATGAGCAGTTCTTC; cdr3_aa: CASSVEALAGGRDEQFF
v_call: TRBV4-2; d_call: TRBD1; clone_size: few; j_call: TRBJ1-2; cdr3_nt: TGTGCCAGCAGCAAGGATAGACAGGGGAACTATGGCTACACCTTC; cdr3_aa: CASSKDRQGNYGYTF
v_call: TRBV7-9; d_call: NA; clone_size: NA; j_call: TRBJ1-1; cdr3_nt: TGTGCCAGCAGCTTAAGGCCGGAGAACACTGAAGCTTTCTTT; cdr3_aa: CASSLRPENTEAFF
v_call: TRBV7-9; d_call: NA; clone_size: once; j_call: TRBJ2-1; cdr3_nt: TGTGCCAGCAACTTTTTTAGGGACACCTCCTACAATGAGCAGTTCTTC; cdr3_aa: CASNFFRDTSYNEQFF
v_call: TRBV7-9; d_call: NA; clone_size: few; j_call: TRBJ2-2; cdr3_nt: TGTGCCAGCAGCTTAGGCCTACCAAGCGGGGAGCTGTTTTTT; cdr3_aa: CASSLGLPSGELFF
v_call: TRBV7-3; d_call: NA; clone_size: few; j_call: TRBJ2-7; cdr3_nt: TGTGCCAGCAGCTTAAAGAGGGCGGCCTACGAGCAGTACTTC; cdr3_aa: CASSLKRAAYEQYF